This T cell receptor (beta chain) emerged from a study of regulatory T cells in long-lasting Graves disease. Described time point: newly diagnosed GD, antithyroid drugs for less than 3 months. There was RNA extracted from PBMCs, and the TCR library was made from it. Library construction for TCR beta used iRepertoire HTBI primers and Arm-PCR of CDR3 regions. MiXCR, run by TCRdb on the multiplex PCR reads, gives a single entry per CDR3 protein. In the table there are 300,000 to 400,000 distinct CDR3 sequences, approximately 15% of which are singletons. The sample holds many counts of this clonotype. The data were also submitted as part of a second study, on T cells in Graves' hyperthyroidism and ophthalmopathy.

The TCR originated in a man in his forties with Graves disease. Source: peripheral blood mononuclear cells (PBMCs), taken at new diagnosis, from a patient treated with antithyroid drugs.

The CDR3 spells CASSLEGRETQYF. The CDR3 nucleotides are TGTGCCAGCAGTTTGGAGGGGCGGGAGACCCAGTACTTC. The chain carries TRBV28 and TRBJ2-5; D is perhaps TRBD2 (6 bases). Trimming stripped 3 bases from V and 5 bases from J, with 10 bases between. The CDR3 sequence is 13 residues long. CDR1 MDHEN and CDR2 SYDVKM come from the germline V gene.